The T cell receptor beta chain under discussion was sequenced for a study of identifying expanded T cells in peripheral blood. Study-level findings and limits: Differentially abundant clones: about 1.3 between replicates, roughly 16 at around 15 days, approximately 18 at four.

The CDR3 is made up of 12 amino acids. Germline V gene data show CDR1 as SEHNR and CDR2 as FQNEAQ (reference sequence). During the collection period, no donor immune events like infections were recorded. This clone was detected only once. What it binds is not known. Some clones are missing from TCRdb's copy, which holds only in-frame ones; the method was immunoSEQ multiplex PCR. The sample has approximately 90,000 clones, about 88% seen once. The chain recombines TRBV7-9 with TRBJ2-5, with no clear D. The J call may be wrong; the DNA end is better matched by TRBJ2-7. The sequencing input was blood. The source is a person aged 18 to 70 in good health. CDR3 sequence: CASSLGTYEQYF. The CDR3 DNA sequence: TGTGCCAGCAGCTTAGGGACCTACGAGCAGTACTTC.